This TCR beta chain was sequenced during a study of type 1 and type 2 diabetes patients. Study findings and constraints: V and J gene usage correlated at 0.9 to 0.98 between type 2 diabetes and control samples.

CDR1 is SGHDN and CDR2 is FVKESK in the germline V gene. Trimming removed 6 bases from V and 5 bases from J, with 13 bases in between. There are 13 residues in the CDR3. PCR was run on genomic DNA. Amplification of the beta chain CDR3 used 30 forward and 13 reverse multiplex primers. TCRdb itself ran the multiplex PCR reads through MiXCR, one entry per CDR3 protein. The sample holds about 290,000 distinct CDR3 sequences; more than 40% are singletons and the top ten take roughly an eighth. This clonotype turned up a few times. The antigen is not known. Donors had no other autoimmune disease or infection in four weeks.

The chain is built from TRBV14 and TRBJ2-5, with D possibly TRBD2 on 6 matching bases. The TCR originated in a young man with type 2 diabetes. The sequencing sample was made of peripheral blood mononuclear cells (PBMCs). The CDR3 DNA reads as TGTGCCAGCAGTGAATACGGGACTGAGACCCAGTACTTC. This codes for CASSEYGTETQYF.